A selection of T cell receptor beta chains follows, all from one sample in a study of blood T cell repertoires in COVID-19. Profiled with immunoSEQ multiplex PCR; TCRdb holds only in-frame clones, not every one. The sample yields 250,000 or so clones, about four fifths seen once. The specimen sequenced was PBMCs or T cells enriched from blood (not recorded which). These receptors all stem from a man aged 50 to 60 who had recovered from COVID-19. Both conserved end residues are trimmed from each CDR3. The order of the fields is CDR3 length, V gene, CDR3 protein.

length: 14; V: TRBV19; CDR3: ASSSSPGQGNEKLF
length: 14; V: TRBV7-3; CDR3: ASSLVGKGSYNEQF
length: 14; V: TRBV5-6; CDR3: ASSPGGQGTAYGYT
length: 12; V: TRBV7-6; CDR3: ASSPPGSPYEQY
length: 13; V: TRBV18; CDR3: ASSLSGRAIYEQY
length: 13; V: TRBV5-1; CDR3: ASSSGTGSLETQY
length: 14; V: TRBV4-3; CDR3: ASSQSPPGNTGELF
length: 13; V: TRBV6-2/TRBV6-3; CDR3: ASSHPRQGLYEQY
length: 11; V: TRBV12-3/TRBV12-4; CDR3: ASSFGRGYGYT
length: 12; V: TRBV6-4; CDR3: ASSDGTSTGELF
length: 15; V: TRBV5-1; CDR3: ASRGPSGLHHTDTQY
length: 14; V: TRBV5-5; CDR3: ASSSRLHIEGEFGI
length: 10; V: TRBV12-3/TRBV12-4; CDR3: ASSSRYDTQY
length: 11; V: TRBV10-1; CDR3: ASTPLWNSPLH
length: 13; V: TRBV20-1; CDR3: SASSGTGGRETQY
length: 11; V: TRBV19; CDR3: ASSILANYGYT
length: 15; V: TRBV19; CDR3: ASSRARGPTGYEKLF
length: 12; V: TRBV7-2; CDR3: ASSSLARSETQY
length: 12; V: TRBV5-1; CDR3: ASSLGQATDTQY
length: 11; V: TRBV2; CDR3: ASKEREDNEQF
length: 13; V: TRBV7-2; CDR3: ASSPNPRGAFGYT
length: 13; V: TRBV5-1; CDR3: ASSLTGTGGQPQH
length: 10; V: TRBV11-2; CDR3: ASSLTGVEQF
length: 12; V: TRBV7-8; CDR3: ASSPGTGGYEQY